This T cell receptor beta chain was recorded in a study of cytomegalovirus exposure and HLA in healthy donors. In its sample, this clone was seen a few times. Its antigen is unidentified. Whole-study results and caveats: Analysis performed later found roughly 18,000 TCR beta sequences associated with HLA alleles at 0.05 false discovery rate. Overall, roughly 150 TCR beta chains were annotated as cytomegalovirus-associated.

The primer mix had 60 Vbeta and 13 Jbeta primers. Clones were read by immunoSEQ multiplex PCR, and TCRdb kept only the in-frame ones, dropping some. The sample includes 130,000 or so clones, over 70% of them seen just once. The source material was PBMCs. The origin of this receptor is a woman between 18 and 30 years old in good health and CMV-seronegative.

The CDR3 spells CASRRGYNDQPQHF. The DNA of the CDR3 is TGTGCCAGCCGCAGGGGATATAACGATCAGCCCCAGCATTTT. This sequence joins TRBV6-5 and TRBJ1-5, with D tentatively TRBD1 (6 bases). The germline V and J ends were trimmed by 8 bases and 5 bases, with 16 bases remaining between them. The CDR3 is 14 residues long. CDR1 is MNHEY and CDR2 is SVGAGI in the germline V gene.